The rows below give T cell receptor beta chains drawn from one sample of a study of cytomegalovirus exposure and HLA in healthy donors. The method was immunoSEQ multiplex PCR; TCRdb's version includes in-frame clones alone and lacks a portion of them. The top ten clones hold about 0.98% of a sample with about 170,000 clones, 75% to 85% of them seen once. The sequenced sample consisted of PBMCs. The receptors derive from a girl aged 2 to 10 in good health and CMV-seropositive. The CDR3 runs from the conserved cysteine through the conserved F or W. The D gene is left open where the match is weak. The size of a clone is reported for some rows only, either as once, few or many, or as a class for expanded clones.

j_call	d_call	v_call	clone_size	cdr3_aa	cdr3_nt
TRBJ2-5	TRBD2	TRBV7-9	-	CASSSIAGGREETQYF	TGTGCCAGCAGCTCCATAGCGGGAGGGCGAGAGGAGACCCAGTACTTC
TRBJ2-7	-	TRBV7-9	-	CASSSSTGPKHEQYF	TGTGCCAGCAGCTCGTCCACAGGGCCCAAGCACGAGCAGTACTTC
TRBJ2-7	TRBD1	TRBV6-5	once	CASRPGQGLLEQYF	TGTGCCAGCAGGCCGGGACAGGGGCTTCTGGAGCAGTACTTC
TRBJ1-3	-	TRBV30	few	CAWSVGTGRSGNTIYF	TGTGCCTGGAGTGTGGGAACAGGCCGCTCTGGAAACACCATATATTTT
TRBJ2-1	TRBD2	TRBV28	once	CASSPSLAGINEQFF	TGTGCCAGCAGTCCCTCTCTAGCGGGGATCAATGAGCAGTTCTTC
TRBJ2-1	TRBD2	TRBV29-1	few	CSVEDLAGWGDNEQFF	TGCAGCGTTGAAGATTTAGCGGGTTGGGGGGACAATGAGCAGTTCTTC
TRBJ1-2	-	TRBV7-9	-	CASSLTGVPNYGYTF	TGTGCCAGCAGCTTAACCGGGGTCCCTAACTATGGCTACACCTTC
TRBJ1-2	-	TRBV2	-	CATFGQHYGYTF	TGTGCCACCTTTGGACAGCACTATGGCTACACCTTC
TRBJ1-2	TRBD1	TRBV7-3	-	CASSSLTGPNYGYTF	TGTGCCAGCAGCTCTCTGACAGGGCCCAACTATGGCTACACCTTC
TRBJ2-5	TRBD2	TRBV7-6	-	CASSATSGEIRETQYF	TGTGCCAGCAGCGCGACTAGCGGGGAGATTCGGGAGACCCAGTACTTC
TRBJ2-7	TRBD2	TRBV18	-	CASSPYTSGSYEQYF	TGTGCCAGCTCACCTTACACTAGCGGGAGTTACGAGCAGTACTTC
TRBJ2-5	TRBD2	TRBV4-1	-	CASSRRLARPLKQYF	TGCGCCAGCAGCCGAAGACTAGCGAGACCTCTCAAACAGTACTTC
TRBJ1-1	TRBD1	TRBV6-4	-	CASSAGTANTEAFF	TGTGCCAGCAGTGCCGGGACAGCGAACACTGAAGCTTTCTTT
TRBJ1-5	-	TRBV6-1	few	CASMGGGDNQPQHF	TGTGCCAGCATGGGCGGGGGAGATAATCAGCCCCAGCATTTT
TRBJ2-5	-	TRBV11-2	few	CASSFRETQYF	TGTGCCAGCAGCTTCCGGGAGACCCAGTACTTC
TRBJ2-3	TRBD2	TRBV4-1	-	CASSTGLAESYTQYF	TGCGCCAGCAGCACTGGACTAGCGGAGTCTTATACGCAGTATTTT